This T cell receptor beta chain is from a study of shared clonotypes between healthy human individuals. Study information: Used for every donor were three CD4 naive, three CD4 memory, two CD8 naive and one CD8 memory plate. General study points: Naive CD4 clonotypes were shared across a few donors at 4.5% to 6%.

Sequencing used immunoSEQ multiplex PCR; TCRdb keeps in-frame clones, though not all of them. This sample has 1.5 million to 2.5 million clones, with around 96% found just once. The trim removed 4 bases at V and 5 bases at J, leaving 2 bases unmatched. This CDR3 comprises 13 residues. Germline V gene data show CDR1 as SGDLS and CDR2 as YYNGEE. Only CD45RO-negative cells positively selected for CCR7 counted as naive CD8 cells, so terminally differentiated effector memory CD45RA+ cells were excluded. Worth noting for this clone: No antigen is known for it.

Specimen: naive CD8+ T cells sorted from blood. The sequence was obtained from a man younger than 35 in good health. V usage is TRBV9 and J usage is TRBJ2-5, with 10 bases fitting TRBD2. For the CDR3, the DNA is TGTGCCAGCAGCCCGGGACTAGCGGAGACCCAGTACTTC. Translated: CASSPGLAETQYF.